This T cell receptor (beta chain) was retrieved from a study of T cell repertoires in cytomegalovirus infection. Overall study: Both a matching HLA type and CMV infection were indicated by public TCR beta signatures. Overall study results and limits: Cumulative frequency (of public TCR beta family members) identified carriers of CMV plus the relevant HLA. The ex vivo response was dominated by HLA-C-restricted CMV-specific TCR beta clonotypes.

In this sample, this clonotype turned up once. As yet, its antigen is unknown. V shed 7 bases and J 8 bases; nucleotides not matched to a gene: 6. This CDR3 contains 13 residues. CDR1 SNHLY and CDR2 FYNNEI come from the germline V gene. TCRdb ran MiXCR on the reads and lists one entry per CDR3 protein. The data show 150,000 to 200,000 distinct CDR3 sequences, approximately 30% seen once. The receptor was derived from a human donor in good health (CMV status not recorded). Some clones in this sample may be carry-over from other donors' samples. Sequenced sample: PBMCs. The chain links TRBV2 to TRBJ1-4, with TRBD1 identical over 8 bases. The chain's CDR3 is CASNQGAEEKLFF. CDR3 coding DNA: TGTGCCAGCAACCAGGGGGCAGAAGAAAAACTGTTTTTT.